Only a few counts were recorded for the clone carrying this T cell receptor (beta chain). Its antigen is unidentified. V trimming: 7 bases; J trimming: 4 bases; junction bases outside the gene matches: 7. This CDR3 is built from 15 residues. CDR1 and CDR2 (germline): SGHVS, FQNEAQ. RNA was isolated and reverse transcribed to cDNA, the sequencing template. Profiled with immunoSEQ multiplex PCR; TCRdb holds only in-frame clones, not every one. Among 80,000 or so clones listed, around 67% were seen once. This specimen belongs to a study of CD8+ T cells in alopecia areata. Study-level background: Tofacitinib administration to treated patients was oral, at 5 to 10 mg twice daily.

Stated treatment: oral pan-JAK inhibitor, 5-10 mg twice daily. The investigators collected lesional scalp punch biopsies and peripheral blood from alopecia areata patients. Findings and caveats of the study: Clonality in lesional scalp, especially alopecia totalis/universalis, exceeded that of normal scalp. Many expanded lesional clones stayed in scalp and blood while on tofacitinib.

The TCR sequence derives from a human donor with alopecia areata. The gene calls are TRBV7-8 and TRBJ1-4; 9 bases align to TRBD1. The sample here was CD8+ T cells sorted from blood, taken at week 24, from a patient treated with tofacitinib. The CDR3, as DNA: TGTGCCAGCACCCCCGGGACAGGGTTTAATGAAAAACTGTTTTTT. It yields the protein CASTPGTGFNEKLFF.